This T cell receptor beta chain was captured in a study of shared clonotypes between healthy human individuals. Profiling relied on immunoSEQ multiplex PCR, and the TCRdb table lists in-frame clones only, not all of them. In the table there are hundreds of thousands of clones, roughly 83% of which are singletons. Findings and limits, study-wide: Represented diversity, genetic and exposure-history alike, was limited by few donors.

The CDR3 runs 16 residues. Trimming stripped 0 bases from V and 2 bases from J, with 14 bases between. In germline, CDR1 is LGHNA, CDR2 YSLEER. Concerning this clone itself: Antigen unknown.

The specimen sequenced was PBMCs. The receptor's source is a woman between 35 and 50 years old in good health. Some clones in this sample may be carry-over from other donors' samples. The gene calls are TRBV4-3 and TRBJ2-7; no definite D call. This CDR3 is CASSQDLQQLTYEQYF. The CDR3 DNA is TGCGCCAGCAGCCAAGATCTCCAGCAATTGACCTACGAGCAGTACTTC.